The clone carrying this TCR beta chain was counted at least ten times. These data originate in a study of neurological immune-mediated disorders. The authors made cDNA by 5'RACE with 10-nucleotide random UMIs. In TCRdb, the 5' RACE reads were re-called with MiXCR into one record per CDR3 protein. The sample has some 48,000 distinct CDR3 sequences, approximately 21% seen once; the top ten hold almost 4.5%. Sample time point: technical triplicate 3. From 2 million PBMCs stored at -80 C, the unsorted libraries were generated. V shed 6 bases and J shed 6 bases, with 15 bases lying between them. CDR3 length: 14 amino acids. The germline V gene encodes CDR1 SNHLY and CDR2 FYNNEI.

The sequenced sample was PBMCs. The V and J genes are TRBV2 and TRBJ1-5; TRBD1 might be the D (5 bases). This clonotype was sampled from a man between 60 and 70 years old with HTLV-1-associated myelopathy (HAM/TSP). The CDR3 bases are TGTGCCAGCAGAGAACAGGCCCCGACTCAGCCCCAGCATTTT. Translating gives CASREQAPTQPQHF.